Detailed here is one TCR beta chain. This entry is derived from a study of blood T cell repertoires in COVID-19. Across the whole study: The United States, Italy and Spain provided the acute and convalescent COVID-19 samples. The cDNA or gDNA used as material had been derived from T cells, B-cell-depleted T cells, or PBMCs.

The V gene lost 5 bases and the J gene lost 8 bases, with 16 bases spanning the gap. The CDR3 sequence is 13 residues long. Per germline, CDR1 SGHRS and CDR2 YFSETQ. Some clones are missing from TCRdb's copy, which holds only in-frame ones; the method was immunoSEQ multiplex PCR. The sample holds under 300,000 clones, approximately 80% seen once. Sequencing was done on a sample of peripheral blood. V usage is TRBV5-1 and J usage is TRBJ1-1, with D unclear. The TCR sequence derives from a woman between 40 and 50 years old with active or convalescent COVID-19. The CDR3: CASRVSSELEAFF. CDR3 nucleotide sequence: TGCGCCAGCAGAGTGAGTTCGGAGCTAGAAGCTTTCTTT. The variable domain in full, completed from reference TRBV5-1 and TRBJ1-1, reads KAGVTQTPRYLIKTRGQQVTLSCSPISGHRSVSWYQQTPGQGLQFLFEYFSETQRNKGNFPGRFSGRQFSNSRSEMNVSTLELGDSALYLCASRVSSELEAFFGQGTRLTVV.